Given below is one T cell receptor (beta chain) in context. This table comes from immunoSEQ multiplex PCR, and its TCRdb copy is limited to in-frame clones, with some not included. The data hold around 130,000 clones, with 93% observed a single time. The data originate from a study of T cell responses to AZD1222 COVID-19 vaccine. Study-wide context: Second-dose timings of about 4 or about 12 weeks were pooled.

Between the trimmed V and J ends, which lost 6 bases and 4 bases, there was a span of 12 bases. Germline V gives CDR1 KGHSH, CDR2 LQKENI. CDR3 length equals 13 residues. The source was peripheral blood, collected on day 0 of AZD1222 vaccination. The TCR was taken from an adult in good health. The chain carries TRBV18 and TRBJ1-1; D gene ambiguous. CDR3 region: CASSPVGGTEAFF. DNA of the CDR3: TGTGCCAGCTCGCCTGTGGGCGGCACTGAAGCTTTCTTT.